This T cell receptor beta chain comes out of a study of radiation and T cells in renal cell carcinoma. Sample treatment: treatment-naive control, cytoreductive nephrectomy. The patient's renal cell carcinoma had clear cell pathology. TCRdb's copy holds only in-frame clones and misses some; the assay was immunoSEQ multiplex PCR. Of some 20,000 clones in the sample, more than 50% were seen once. Study-wide findings and caveats: In nephrectomy-only tumors, top 100 clonotypes averaged around 40%, versus approximately 54% irradiated. Irradiated tumors held more dominant CDR3 motifs than control tumors. Intratumoral heterogeneity was not captured in these approximately 1 g regions.

Germline V gives CDR1 SGHRS, CDR2 YFSETQ. The V and J ends lost 4 bases and 9 bases, in that order; junction bases with no gene match: 16. This CDR3 spans 16 amino acids. This clone was detected once. Its antigen is still unknown. This receptor was taken from a human donor with renal cell carcinoma. The sample in question was tumor tissue, obtained from a patient whose treatment was nephrectomy without radiotherapy. The chain recombines TRBV5-1 with TRBJ2-1, with 7 bases that match TRBD1. CDR3 amino acids: CASSRITGADIGEQFF. CDR3 coding DNA: TGCGCCAGCAGCCGCATAACAGGGGCGGATATCGGTGAGCAGTTCTTC.